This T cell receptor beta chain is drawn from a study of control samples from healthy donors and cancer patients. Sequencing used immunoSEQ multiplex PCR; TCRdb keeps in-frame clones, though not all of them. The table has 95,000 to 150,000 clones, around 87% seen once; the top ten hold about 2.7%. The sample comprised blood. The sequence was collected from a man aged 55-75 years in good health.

CDR3 DNA: TGTGCCAGCAGCCCTTCGGGGTCCTATAATTCACCCCTCCACTTT. Amino acids: CASSPSGSYNSPLHF. The J gene is TRBJ1-6, the V gene TRBV7-6, with D unclear. CDR1 and CDR2 (germline): SGHVS, FNYEAQ. The CDR3 extends over 15 amino acids. V lost 5 bases and J lost 1, with 9 bases in between.